Below are 14 T cell receptor beta chains sequenced from a single sample in a study of shared clonotypes between healthy human individuals. Generated by immunoSEQ multiplex PCR, the TCRdb table keeps only in-frame clones and is missing some. The table lists fewer than 600,000 clones, 79% of them singletons. Source material: PBMCs. These receptors all stem from a woman aged 40 to 50 in good health. Some clones in this sample may be carry-over from other donors' samples.

The chain links TRBV18 to TRBJ1-5; D gene ambiguous. CDR1 is KGHSH and CDR2 is LQKENI in the germline V gene. With 5 bases removed from V and 4 bases from J, the gap between germline ends came to 12 bases. This CDR3 has 14 amino acids. CDR3 sequence (DNA): TGTGCCAGCTCAGCTCGAGCCACAAATCAGCCCCAGCATTTT. It yields the protein CASSARATNQPQHF.

This rearrangement joins TRBV7-3 to TRBJ1-2; 7 bases are shared with TRBD1. CDR1 and CDR2 (germline): SGHTA, FQGTGA. The CDR3 has 14 amino acids. J was trimmed by 4 bases and V by 6 bases; bases with no gene match: 8. The CDR3 spells CASSPGQEGYGYTF. In nucleotides, the CDR3 is TGTGCCAGCAGTCCCGGACAGGAGGGCTATGGCTACACCTTC.

This chain connects TRBV28 to TRBJ1-1, with TRBD1 as a possible D gene (5 bases). The V gene's germline CDR1 is MDHEN and CDR2 SYDVKM. This CDR3 has 15 amino acids. Trimming pared 6 bases from V and 4 bases from J, leaving 18 bases between. Here the CDR3 reads CASSPSKAGSTEAFF. The CDR3 DNA sequence: TGTGCCAGCAGCCCCTCGAAGGCAGGGTCCACTGAAGCTTTCTTT.

As regards this clone: A junction boundary mismatches the germline segment, possibly from a read error. V usage is TRBV18 and J usage is TRBJ2-5; tentatively, D is TRBD2 (6 bases). The CDR3 runs 13 residues. Germline lookup yields CDR1 KGHSH and CDR2 LQKENI. CDR3: CASSPGTQGTQYF. The CDR3 coding sequence is TGTGCCAGCTCACCAGGGACTCAAGGGACCCAGTACTTC.

This clone was seen a handful of times. This chain connects TRBV7-9 to TRBJ1-1; D call uncertain. The V gene's germline CDR1 is SEHNR and CDR2 FQNEAQ (reference sequence). The CDR3 runs 16 residues. V lost 5 bases to trimming and J lost 1 base, with 17 bases between them. The CDR3 bases are TGTGCCAGCAGCCCCAGAGCCACTATGACGAACACTGAAGCTTTCTTT. This sequence encodes CASSPRATMTNTEAFF. Complete variable domain (other parts from reference TRBV7-9 and TRBJ1-1): DTGVSQNPRHKITKRGQNVTFRCDPISEHNRLYWYRQTLGQGPEFLTYFQNEAQLEKSRLLSDRFSAERPKGSFSTLEIQRTEQGDSAMYLCASSPRATMTNTEAFFGQGTRLTVV.

In this sample, this clone turned up a few times. This chain links TRBV9 with TRBJ2-3; D is unclear. Trimming left V 0 bases short and J 0 bases short, with 11 bases between. Germline values: CDR1 SGDLS, CDR2 YYNGEE. The CDR3 is made up of 16 amino acids. For the CDR3, the DNA is TGTGCCAGCAGCGTAGAAGGATCCTCTAGCACAGATACGCAGTATTTT. Translated: CASSVEGSSSTDTQYF.

The chain recombines TRBV18 with TRBJ2-7; D ambiguous. CDR1 is KGHSH and CDR2 is LQKENI in the germline V gene. The CDR3 contains 13 residues. V was pared by 0 bases and J by 2 bases, with 5 bases between. CDR3 sequence reads: CASSPPATYEQYF. The CDR3 DNA reads TGTGCCAGCTCACCACCGGCCACCTACGAGCAGTACTTC.

The chain employs TRBV19 and TRBJ2-2; possibly TRBD2 for D (6 bases). With 5 bases removed from V and 8 bases from J, the gap between germline ends came to 15 bases. The CDR3 contains 14 residues. Germline values: CDR1 LNHDA, CDR2 SQIVND (reference sequence). The CDR3 nucleotides read TGTGCCAGTAGTTGGACTAAAGAGTGGGGGGAGCTGTTTTTT. Protein: CASSWTKEWGELFF.

There are a few counts of this clone. The chain couples TRBV28 to TRBJ2-7; 7 bases map to TRBD2. V lost 2 bases, J lost 9 bases, and 19 bases stayed unmatched. From germline, CDR1 is MDHEN and CDR2 SYDVKM. This CDR3 has 17 residues. The CDR3, as DNA: TGTGCCAGCAGTTTAAGTGGTCTAGGGACTGGACCGGGGGGGCAGTACTTC. Translation gives CASSLSGLGTGPGGQYF.

The chain carries TRBV4-3 and TRBJ2-3; 7 bases are shared with TRBD1. Germline V gene sequence: CDR1 LGHNA, CDR2 YSLEER. CDR3 size: 14 residues. J was trimmed by 5 bases and V by 1 base; bases with no gene match: 3. CDR3 loop: CASSQGQGIDTQYF. In nucleotides, the CDR3 is TGCGCCAGCAGCCAAGGACAGGGCATAGATACGCAGTATTTT.

This clone was seen just once. The sample contains more than one DNA sequence encoding this CDR3. The chain employs TRBV19 and TRBJ1-5; D might be TRBD1 (5 bases). Trimming left V 4 bases short and J 4 bases short, with 8 bases between. Germline V lookup: CDR1 LNHDA, CDR2 SQIVND (reference sequence). The CDR3 has 13 amino acids. The CDR3 region is CASSTTGNQPQHF. The CDR3 DNA sequence: TGTGCCAGTAGTACCACAGGAAATCAGCCCCAGCATTTT.

With respect to this clone: A much larger clone differs by one base, so this may be a read error. The sample holds other DNA sequences that translate to the same CDR3. The chain links TRBV11-2 to TRBJ2-7; 11 bases are shared with TRBD2. The length of the CDR3 is 14 residues. Trimming took 5 bases from V and 0 from J; bases not matched to a gene: 0. Germline V gene lookup returns CDR1 SGHAT and CDR2 FQNNGV. The CDR3 region is CASSLAGGSYEQYF. In DNA, the CDR3 is TGTGCCAGCAGCCTAGCGGGAGGCTCCTACGAGCAGTACTTC.

V usage is TRBV2 and J usage is TRBJ1-5; D not certain. V dropped 3 bases and J dropped 7 bases, with 16 bases sitting between them. Germline values: CDR1 SNHLY, CDR2 FYNNEI. The CDR3 has 15 residues. DNA for the CDR3: TGTGCCAGCAGTGACAGGACGGCAAGAGGCCAGCCCCAGCATTTT. This encodes CASSDRTARGQPQHF.

The rearrangement joins TRBV5-1 to TRBJ2-7, with D possibly TRBD2 on 6 matching bases. The CDR3 length is 14 residues. V was clipped by 4 bases and J by 7 bases, with 18 bases between them. Germline CDR1 reads SGHRS; CDR2 reads YFSETQ. The CDR3 DNA reads as TGCGCCAGCAGCCAGGAGGGAGGTCTGAGTGAGCAGTACTTC. It encodes CASSQEGGLSEQYF.